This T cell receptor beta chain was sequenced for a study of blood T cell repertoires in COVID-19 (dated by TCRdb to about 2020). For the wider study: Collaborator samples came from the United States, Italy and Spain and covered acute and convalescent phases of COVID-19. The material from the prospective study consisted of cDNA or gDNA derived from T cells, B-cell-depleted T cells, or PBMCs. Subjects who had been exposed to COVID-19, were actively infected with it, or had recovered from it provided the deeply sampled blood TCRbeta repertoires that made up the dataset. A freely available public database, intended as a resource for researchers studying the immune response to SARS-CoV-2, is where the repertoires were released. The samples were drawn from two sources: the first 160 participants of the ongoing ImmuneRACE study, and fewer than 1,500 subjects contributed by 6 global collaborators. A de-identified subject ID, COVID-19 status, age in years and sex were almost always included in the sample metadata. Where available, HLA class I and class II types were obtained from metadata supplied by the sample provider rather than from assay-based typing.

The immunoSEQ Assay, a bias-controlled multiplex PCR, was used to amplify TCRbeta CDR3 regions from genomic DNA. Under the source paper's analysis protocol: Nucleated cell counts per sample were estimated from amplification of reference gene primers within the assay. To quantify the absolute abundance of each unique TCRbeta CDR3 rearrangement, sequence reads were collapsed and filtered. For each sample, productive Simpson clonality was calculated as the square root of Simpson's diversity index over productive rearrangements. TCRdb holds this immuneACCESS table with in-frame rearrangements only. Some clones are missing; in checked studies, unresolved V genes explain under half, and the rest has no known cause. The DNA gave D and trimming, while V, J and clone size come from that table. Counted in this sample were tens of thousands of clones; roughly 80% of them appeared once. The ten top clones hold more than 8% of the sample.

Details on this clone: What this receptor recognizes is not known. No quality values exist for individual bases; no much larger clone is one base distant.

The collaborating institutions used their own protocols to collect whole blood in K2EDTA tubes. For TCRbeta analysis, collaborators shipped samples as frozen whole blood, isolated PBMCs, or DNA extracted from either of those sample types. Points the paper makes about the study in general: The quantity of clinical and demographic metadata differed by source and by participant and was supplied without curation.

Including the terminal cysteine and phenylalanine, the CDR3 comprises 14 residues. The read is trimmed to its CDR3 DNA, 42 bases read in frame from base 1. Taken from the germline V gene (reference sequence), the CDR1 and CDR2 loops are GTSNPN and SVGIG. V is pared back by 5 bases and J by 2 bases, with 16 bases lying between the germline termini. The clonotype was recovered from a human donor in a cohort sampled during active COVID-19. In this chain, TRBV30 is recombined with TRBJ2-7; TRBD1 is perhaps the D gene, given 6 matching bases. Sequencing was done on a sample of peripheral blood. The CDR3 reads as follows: CAWANGQPTYEQYF. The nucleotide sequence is TGTGCCTGGGCTAACGGACAGCCAACCTACGAGCAGTACTTC.